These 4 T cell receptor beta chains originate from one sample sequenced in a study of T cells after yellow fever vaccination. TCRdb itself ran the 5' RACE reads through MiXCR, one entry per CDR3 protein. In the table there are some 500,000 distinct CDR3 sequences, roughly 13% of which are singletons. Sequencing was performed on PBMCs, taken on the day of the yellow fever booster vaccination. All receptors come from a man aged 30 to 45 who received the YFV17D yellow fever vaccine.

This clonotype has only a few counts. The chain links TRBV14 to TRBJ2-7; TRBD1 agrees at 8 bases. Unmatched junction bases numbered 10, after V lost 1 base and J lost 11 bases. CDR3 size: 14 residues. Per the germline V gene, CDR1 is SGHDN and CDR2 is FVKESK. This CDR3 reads CASSQASRGLPKYF. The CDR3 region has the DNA TGTGCCAGCAGCCAAGCGAGCAGGGGGCTACCAAAGTACTTC.

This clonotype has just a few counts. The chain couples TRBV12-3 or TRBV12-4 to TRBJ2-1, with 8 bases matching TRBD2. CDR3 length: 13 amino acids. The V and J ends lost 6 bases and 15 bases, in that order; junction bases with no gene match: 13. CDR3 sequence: CASSPPTSAQGFF. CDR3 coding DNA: TGTGCCAGCAGCCCCCCGACTAGCGCCCAAGGGTTCTTC.

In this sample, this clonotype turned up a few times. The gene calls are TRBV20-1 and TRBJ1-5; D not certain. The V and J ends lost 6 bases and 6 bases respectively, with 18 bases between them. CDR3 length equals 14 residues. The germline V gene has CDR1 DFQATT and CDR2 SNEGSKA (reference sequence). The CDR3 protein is CSALSGSGSQPQHF. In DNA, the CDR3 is TGCAGTGCCTTATCGGGTAGTGGAAGTCAGCCCCAGCATTTT.

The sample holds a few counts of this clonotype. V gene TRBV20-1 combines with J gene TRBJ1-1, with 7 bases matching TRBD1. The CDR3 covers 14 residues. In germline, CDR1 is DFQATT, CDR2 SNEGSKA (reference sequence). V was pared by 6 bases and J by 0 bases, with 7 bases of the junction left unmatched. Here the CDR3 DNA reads TGCAGTGCGGTTTACAGGGGAATGAACACTGAAGCTTTCTTT. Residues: CSAVYRGMNTEAFF.